Sequencing of this T cell receptor beta chain was carried out in a study of CD8+CD57+ T cells in acquired aplastic anemia. Study conclusions and caveats: CD8+ Simpson's diversity did not differ significantly between patients and controls.

CDR1 and CDR2 (germline): SGHDN, FVKESK. This CDR3 is built from 17 residues. TCR beta VDJ combinations and CDR3 sequences were profiled from genomic DNA. TCRdb ran MiXCR on the reads and lists one entry per CDR3 protein. The sample has 150,000 to 200,000 distinct CDR3 sequences; around three fifths are singletons. Regarding this clonotype: Its target is unknown. A read error may account for a junction end that differs from germline.

Sequencing input: sorted CD4+, CD8+, or CD8+CD57+ T cells (not recorded which) from PBMCs. The clonotype was recovered from a human donor with severe aplastic anemia or a healthy control (not recorded which). The V and J genes are TRBV14 and TRBJ2-7; 9 nucleotides agree with TRBD2. The CDR3 coding sequence is TGTGCCAGCGGCCAAGATCGTGGTCTAGCGGGGTCCTACGAGCAGTACTTC. It yields the protein CASGQDRGLAGSYEQYF.